The entry below describes one T cell receptor beta chain. Its matching antigen is unknown. The sample originates from a study of cytotoxic CD8 clonotypes in ibrutinib-treated CLL. Study as a whole: There were 10 to 11 relapsed/refractory patients and around 15 treatment-naive patients, and approximately 17 were IGHV unmutated. Overall, 24 responses were partial and 2 complete; following median 68 months, approximately 15 patients stayed remitted and 12 progressed. Whole-study findings and limits: Elevated clonality accompanied ibrutinib response, with a return toward baseline values at progression.

Sequenced by immunoSEQ multiplex PCR; TCRdb stores in-frame clones only, minus some. The sample holds 58,000 or so clones, approximately 54% seen once. V lost 0 bases, J lost 7 bases, and 14 bases lay in between. The V gene's germline CDR1 is SGHRS and CDR2 YFSETQ. CDR3 length equals 15 residues. The source material was PBMCs, sampled after 12 months of ibrutinib treatment. The gene calls are TRBV5-1 and TRBJ1-5, with TRBD1 as a possible D gene (6 bases). This clonotype originated in a human donor with chronic lymphocytic leukemia. The CDR3 sequence is CASSLGLQGGQPQHF. For the CDR3, the DNA is TGCGCCAGCAGCTTGGGGTTACAGGGAGGGCAGCCCCAGCATTTT.